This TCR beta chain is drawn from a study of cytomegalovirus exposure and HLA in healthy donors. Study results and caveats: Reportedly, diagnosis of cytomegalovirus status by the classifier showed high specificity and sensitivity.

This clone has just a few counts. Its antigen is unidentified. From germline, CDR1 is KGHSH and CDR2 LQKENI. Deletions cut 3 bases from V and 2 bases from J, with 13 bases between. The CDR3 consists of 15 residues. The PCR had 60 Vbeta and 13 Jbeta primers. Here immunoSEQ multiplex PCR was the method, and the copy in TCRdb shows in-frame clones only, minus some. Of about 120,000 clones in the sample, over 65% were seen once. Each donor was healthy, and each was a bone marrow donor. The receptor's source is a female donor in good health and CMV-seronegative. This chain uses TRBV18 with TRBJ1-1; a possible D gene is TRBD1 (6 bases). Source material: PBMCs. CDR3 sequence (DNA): TGTGCCAGCTCACCTATATCGGGACACAACACTGAAGCTTTCTTT. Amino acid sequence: CASSPISGHNTEAFF.